One sample yielded the 32 T cell receptor beta chains listed below, sequenced in a study of cytomegalovirus exposure and HLA in healthy donors. PCR employed 60 Vbeta and 13 Jbeta primers. The assay was immunoSEQ multiplex PCR, and TCRdb's table has in-frame clones only and misses some. Here the sample spans 140,000 to 150,000 clones, around 82% being singletons. Sequencing used PBMCs. All receptors come from a female donor in good health and CMV-seronegative.

This clone appeared a single time. The chain combines TRBV11-3 with TRBJ2-1; D is undetermined. Germline values: CDR1 SGHNT, CDR2 YENEEA. This CDR3 is built from 15 residues. V was cut by 4 bases and J by 0 bases, with 10 bases left in between. The CDR3 DNA is TGTGCCAGCAGCTATACTGCGAGCTCCTACAATGAGCAGTTCTTC. Protein sequence: CASSYTASSYNEQFF.

V is TRBV9 and J is TRBJ2-7; weak D call: TRBD2 (6 bases). The CDR3 consists of 14 residues. In germline, CDR1 is SGDLS, CDR2 YYNGEE. The V and J ends lost 0 bases and 6 bases respectively, with 13 bases between them. CDR3: CASSVGDGTLEQYF. Written as DNA, the CDR3 is TGTGCCAGCAGCGTAGGAGACGGGACTCTCGAGCAGTACTTC.

The chain combines TRBV30 with TRBJ1-5, with 9 bases fitting TRBD1. Germline values: CDR1 GTSNPN, CDR2 SVGIG (reference sequence). With 1 base clipped from V and 6 bases from J, the junction kept 7 bases outside the gene matches. CDR3 length: 15 residues. CDR3 in DNA: TGTGCCTGGAGTGCCGGGGACAGGGCCCTTCAGCCCCAGCATTTT. It codes for CAWSAGDRALQPQHF.

The chain joins TRBV7-8 to TRBJ2-1; 10 bases are a match to TRBD2. V shed 5 bases, J shed 4 bases, and the junction held 17 bases outside the gene matches. The CDR3 loop spans 19 amino acids. The germline gives CDR1 SGHVS, CDR2 FQNEAQ. CDR3 region: CASSPGYSGGAKFYNEQFF. The DNA for the CDR3 is TGTGCCAGCAGCCCAGGGTACAGCGGGGGGGCCAAATTTTACAATGAGCAGTTCTTC.

The rearrangement links TRBV5-1 to TRBJ2-7, with 12 nucleotides matching TRBD2. Germline CDR1 SGHRS, CDR2 YFSETQ. The CDR3 contains 16 residues. Trimming removed 4 bases from V and 0 bases from J; junction bases left unmatched: 5. CDR3 DNA: TGCGCCAGCAGCCCCGGACTAGCGGGGAGCTCCTACGAGCAGTACTTC. It translates to CASSPGLAGSSYEQYF.

The rearrangement links TRBV4-1 to TRBJ2-7, with D maybe TRBD1 (5 bases). The CDR3 runs 14 residues. The germline CDR1 and CDR2 sequences are MGHRA and YSYEKL. Between the trimmed V and J ends, which lost 0 bases and 0 bases, there was a span of 6 bases. CDR3 amino acids: CASSQDRVSYEQYF. The CDR3 region has the DNA TGCGCCAGCAGCCAAGACAGGGTCTCCTACGAGCAGTACTTC.

The chain couples TRBV7-9 to TRBJ2-3, with 12 bases identical to TRBD2. This CDR3 region has 15 residues. CDR1 SEHNR and CDR2 FQNEAQ come from the germline V gene (reference sequence). The J segment lost 3 bases and the V segment lost 5 bases, leaving 3 bases of the junction unmatched. The DNA for the CDR3 is TGTGCCAGCAGCCCCACTAGCGGGAGGACAGATACGCAGTATTTT. Translated: CASSPTSGRTDTQYF. The entire variable domain, with the rest obtained from reference TRBV7-9 and TRBJ2-3, is as follows: DTGVSQNPRHKITKRGQNVTFRCDPISEHNRLYWYRQTLGQGPEFLTYFQNEAQLEKSRLLSDRFSAERPKGSFSTLEIQRTEQGDSAMYLCASSPTSGRTDTQYFGPGTRLTVL.

This chain joins TRBV9 and TRBJ2-2; unclear D gene. Germline-derived CDR1 and CDR2 are SGDLS and YYNGEE. The CDR3 length is 13 residues. The V end lost 0 bases, the J end lost 7 bases, and 7 bases lay between the germline ends. The CDR3 is CASSVELDGELFF. Written as DNA, the CDR3 is TGTGCCAGCAGCGTAGAGTTAGACGGGGAGCTGTTTTTT. The full variable domain, completed using reference TRBV9 and TRBJ2-2, is DSGVTQTPKHLITATGQRVTLRCSPRSGDLSVYWYQQSLDQGLQFLIQYYNGEERAKGNILERFSAQQFPDLHSELNLSSLELGDSALYFCASSVELDGELFFGEGSRLTVL.

In this sample, this clone turned up a few times. J is TRBJ2-7 and V is TRBV6-1; no clear D. The V end lost 7 bases, the J end lost 0 bases, and 7 bases lay between the germline ends. Germline V CDR1 and CDR2: MNHNS, SASEGT. The CDR3 is 12 residues long. Written as DNA, the CDR3 is TGTGCCAGCAACGACAACTCCTACGAGCAGTACTTC. Amino acid sequence: CASNDNSYEQYF.

The V gene is TRBV28, the J gene TRBJ1-1, with D perhaps matching TRBD1 (6 bases). This CDR3 contains 12 residues. V was trimmed by 6 bases and J by 5 bases, leaving 10 bases between them. Looked up from germline, CDR1 is MDHEN and CDR2 is SYDVKM. The CDR3 region is CASRQGLTEAFF. CDR3 in DNA: TGTGCCAGCAGACAGGGATTGACTGAAGCTTTCTTT.

V usage is TRBV2 and J usage is TRBJ1-2; 8 bases align to TRBD1. CDR3 length: 16 amino acids. Germline loops: CDR1 SNHLY, CDR2 FYNNEI. After removal of 6 bases from V and 0 bases from J, the junction contained 9 bases not matched to a gene. The CDR3 protein is CASRRGQGRANYGYTF. Written as DNA, the CDR3 is TGTGCCAGCAGACGAGGACAGGGACGTGCTAACTATGGCTACACCTTC.

The V and J genes are TRBV28 and TRBJ1-2, with 7 positions matching TRBD1. Germline CDR1 and CDR2: MDHEN and SYDVKM. The CDR3 sequence is 14 residues long. After removal of 5 bases from V and 4 bases from J, the junction contained 7 bases not matched to a gene. The CDR3 protein is CASSTTGSGYGYTF. The CDR3 DNA follows: TGTGCCAGCAGTACGACAGGGTCGGGCTATGGCTACACCTTC.

This clone appeared a few times. The gene calls are TRBV28 and TRBJ1-1; TRBD1 might be the D (5 bases). The CDR3 runs 15 residues. V lost 3 bases, J lost 5 bases, and 16 bases lay in between. Germline V gene data show CDR1 as MDHEN and CDR2 as SYDVKM. The CDR3 spells CASSFGGKRGTEAFF. The CDR3 DNA follows: TGTGCCAGCAGTTTCGGGGGGAAAAGAGGAACTGAAGCTTTCTTT.

On this clone itself: Mismatch with germline at one junction end may stem from a read error. The chain uses TRBV7-9 and TRBJ2-1; no firm D call. This CDR3 region has 12 residues. Germline V CDR1 and CDR2: SEHNR, FQNEAQ (reference sequence). The CDR3 loop reads CSSSPSQPEQFF. The CDR3 DNA follows: TGTTCCAGCAGCCCCTCACAGCCTGAGCAGTTCTTC.

V gene TRBV2 combines with J gene TRBJ2-7; TRBD2 matches at 16 bases. From germline, CDR1 is SNHLY and CDR2 FYNNEI. The CDR3 has 20 amino acids. Losses at the gene ends were 5 bases for V and 6 bases for J; bases not matched to a gene: 19. CDR3 sequence reads: CASSSLVPGLAGGPLGEQYF. The CDR3 DNA sequence: TGTGCCAGCAGTTCATTAGTCCCGGGACTAGCGGGAGGGCCTCTTGGCGAGCAGTACTTC.

The J gene is TRBJ2-4, the V gene TRBV5-8, with D possibly being TRBD2 (7 bases). V lost 2 bases and J 9 bases, leaving 15 bases between the germline ends. The germline CDR1 and CDR2 sequences are SGHTS and YDEGEE. The CDR3 length is 14 residues. CDR3 in DNA: TGTGCCAGCAGCTTTTCTCGGGGGGCAGGCATTCAGTACTTC. The encoded protein is CASSFSRGAGIQYF.

This chain connects TRBV7-2 to TRBJ2-7; 11 bases fit TRBD2. Germline CDR1 is SGHTA and CDR2 is FQGNSA. The CDR3 runs 14 residues. The junction had 3 bases not matched to a gene; V was cut back by 1 base and J by 7 bases. The CDR3: CASSLGLAGLEQYF. The DNA for the CDR3 is TGTGCCAGCAGCTTAGGACTAGCGGGACTAGAGCAGTACTTC. Together with reference TRBV7-2 and TRBJ2-7, the CDR3 gives the full variable domain: GAGVSQSPSNKVTEKGKDVELRCDPISGHTALYWYRQSLGQGLEFLIYFQGNSAPDKSGLPSDRFSAERTGGSVSTLTIQRTQQEDSAVYLCASSLGLAGLEQYFGPGTRLTVT.

V and J are TRBV29-1 and TRBJ1-1, with a tentative D call TRBD1 (5 bases). The germline CDR1 and CDR2 sequences are SQVTM and ANQGSEA. The V end lost 4 bases, the J end lost 5 bases, and 17 bases lay between the germline ends. This CDR3 contains 14 residues. CDR3 DNA sequence: TGCAGCGTTGTGGAGGGACGCTTGGAAACTGAAGCTTTCTTT. It is translated as CSVVEGRLETEAFF.

The chain uses TRBV14 and TRBJ2-3; D not resolved. This CDR3 is built from 16 residues. Germline V lookup: CDR1 SGHDN, CDR2 FVKESK. V lost 3 bases to trimming and J lost 2 bases, with 15 bases between them. The CDR3 DNA sequence: TGTGCCAGCAGCCACCTATTGCAAGTTAACACAGATACGCAGTATTTT. Translated: CASSHLLQVNTDTQYF.

V and J are TRBV15 and TRBJ1-3, with D possibly being TRBD1 (5 bases). Trimming left V 1 base short and J 0 bases short, with 10 bases between. From germline, CDR1 is LNHNV and CDR2 YYDKDF (reference sequence). The CDR3 runs to 16 residues. CDR3 nucleotide sequence: TGTGCCACCAGCAGAGCGGGACTATCCTCTGGAAACACCATATATTTT. Translation: CATSRAGLSSGNTIYF.

The V gene is TRBV5-1, the J gene TRBJ2-7; 9 positions match TRBD1. The germline V gene has CDR1 SGHRS and CDR2 YFSETQ. V trimming: 4 bases; J trimming: 5 bases; junction bases outside the gene matches: 13. The CDR3 has 16 residues. The CDR3 loop is CASSPDGQGIRNEQYF. DNA for the CDR3: TGCGCCAGCAGCCCGGATGGACAGGGGATAAGAAACGAGCAGTACTTC.

The chain is built from TRBV19 and TRBJ1-2; 7 bases are shared with TRBD1. This CDR3 comprises 14 residues. The germline V gene encodes CDR1 LNHDA and CDR2 SQIVND (reference sequence). J gave up 5 bases and V 4 bases, and 7 bases lay outside the gene matches. The CDR3 sequence: CASSTPGQTYGYTF. The DNA of the CDR3 is TGTGCCAGTAGTACCCCGGGACAGACATATGGCTACACCTTC.

This clone was seen more than once but under ten times. The gene calls are TRBV4-1 and TRBJ1-4; D remains unclear. The V gene lost 0 bases and the J gene lost 5 bases, with 13 bases spanning the gap. Germline V gene lookup returns CDR1 MGHRA and CDR2 YSYEKL. The CDR3 is 16 residues long. CDR3 sequence: CASSQDITAGNEKLFF. The CDR3, as DNA: TGCGCCAGCAGCCAAGACATAACAGCCGGAAATGAAAAACTGTTTTTT.

The chain recombines TRBV27 with TRBJ1-1, with a tentative D call TRBD1 (5 bases). Germline lookup yields CDR1 MNHEY and CDR2 SMNVEV (reference sequence). There are 15 residues in the CDR3. The ends were cut back, 7 bases at V and 4 bases at J, with 19 bases in the middle. CDR3 region: CASISLFPGGTEAFF. In DNA form, the CDR3 reads TGTGCCAGCATTTCCCTCTTCCCCGGGGGCACTGAAGCTTTCTTT.

This clone was seen only a few times. The chain uses TRBV4-3 and TRBJ1-1; possible D gene TRBD1, 6 bases. V gave up 0 bases and J gave up 8 bases, with 13 bases separating them. The CDR3 is 14 amino acids. Per germline, CDR1 LGHNA and CDR2 YSLEER. The CDR3 sequence is CASSQDSAGTEAFF. The CDR3 DNA is TGCGCCAGCAGCCAAGATTCAGCGGGGACAGAAGCTTTCTTT.

The chain employs TRBV19 and TRBJ2-7; 8 bases align to TRBD2. Trimming took 5 bases from V and 4 from J; bases not matched to a gene: 19. Germline-derived CDR1 and CDR2 are LNHDA and SQIVND (reference sequence). The CDR3 sequence is 18 residues long. The CDR3 loop reads CASSPRLAQIHIRYEQYF. The DNA for the CDR3 is TGTGCCAGTAGTCCCCGACTAGCGCAAATTCACATTCGGTACGAGCAGTACTTC.

On this clone itself: Distinct nucleotide sequences in the sample also encode this CDR3. The chain recombines TRBV7-8 with TRBJ1-1; 9 positions match TRBD1. CDR3 length equals 15 residues. CDR1 SGHVS and CDR2 FQNEAQ come from the germline V gene. The V gene end was trimmed by 5 bases and the J gene end by 5 bases; junction bases not matched to a gene: 9. CDR3 nucleotides: TGTGCCAGCAGCCCCTGGGACAGGGAGAATACTGAAGCTTTCTTT. Its translation is CASSPWDRENTEAFF.

J is TRBJ2-3 and V is TRBV20-1; D unresolved. Germline V gene data show CDR1 as DFQATT and CDR2 as SNEGSKA (reference sequence). This CDR3 contains 11 residues. Trimming took off 5 bases at V and 6 bases at J, with 9 bases between the two ends. CDR3 coding DNA: TGCAGTGCTCCCTTCCCCGATACGCAGTATTTT. Protein sequence: CSAPFPDTQYF.

This clone occurred a few times. V and J are TRBV6-6 and TRBJ2-5; D may be TRBD2 (6 bases). TRBJ2-7 explains the end of the DNA better; the J call may be wrong. The CDR3 sequence is 15 residues long. Germline V gene lookup returns CDR1 MNHNY and CDR2 SVGAGI (reference sequence). CDR3 DNA sequence: TGTGCCAGCAGCCAGGGACTCTTGAGCTCCTACGAGCAGTACTTC. Translating it yields CASSQGLLSSYEQYF.

This chain joins TRBV5-1 and TRBJ2-3, with D maybe TRBD1 (6 bases). The germline V gene has CDR1 SGHRS and CDR2 YFSETQ. The CDR3 is 18 amino acids. With 0 bases removed from V and 0 bases from J, the gap between germline ends came to 17 bases. CDR3 sequence (DNA): TGCGCCAGCAGCTTGGCAGGGGCAGCCTCTGGCAGCACAGATACGCAGTATTTT. This gives the protein CASSLAGAASGSTDTQYF.

The J gene is TRBJ2-2, the V gene TRBV4-3, with no clear D. Per the germline V gene, CDR1 is LGHNA and CDR2 is YSLEER. V was trimmed by 1 base and J by 6 bases, leaving 9 bases between them. This CDR3 comprises 14 residues. The CDR3 loop is CASSQAARAGELFF. CDR3 in DNA: TGCGCCAGCAGCCAAGCGGCTAGAGCCGGGGAGCTGTTTTTT.

V gene TRBV6-5 combines with J gene TRBJ1-1; D is ambiguous. V gave up 4 bases and J gave up 2 bases, with 8 bases separating them. The CDR3 has 13 residues. Per the germline V gene, CDR1 is MNHEY and CDR2 is SVGAGI. CDR3 protein: CASSLARNTEAFF. CDR3 sequence (DNA): TGTGCCAGCAGTTTAGCGCGAAACACTGAAGCTTTCTTT.